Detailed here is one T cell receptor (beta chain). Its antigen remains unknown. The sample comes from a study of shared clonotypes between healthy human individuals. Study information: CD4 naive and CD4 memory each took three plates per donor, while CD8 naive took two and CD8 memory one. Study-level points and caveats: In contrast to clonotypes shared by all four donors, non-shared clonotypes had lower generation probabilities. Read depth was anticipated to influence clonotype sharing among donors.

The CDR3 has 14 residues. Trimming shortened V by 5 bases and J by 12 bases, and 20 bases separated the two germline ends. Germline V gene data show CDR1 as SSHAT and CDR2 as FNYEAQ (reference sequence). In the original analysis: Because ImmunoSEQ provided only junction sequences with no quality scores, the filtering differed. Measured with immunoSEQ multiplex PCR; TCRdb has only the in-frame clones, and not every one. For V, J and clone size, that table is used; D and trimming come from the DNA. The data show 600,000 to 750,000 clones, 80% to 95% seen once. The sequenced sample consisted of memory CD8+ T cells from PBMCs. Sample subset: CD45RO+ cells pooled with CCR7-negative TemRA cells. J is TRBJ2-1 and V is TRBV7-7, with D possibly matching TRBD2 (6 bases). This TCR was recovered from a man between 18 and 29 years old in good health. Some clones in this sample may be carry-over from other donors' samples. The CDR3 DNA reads TGTGCCAGCAGCCCCAACGCCTTCGGGGGTCCGCAGTTCTTC. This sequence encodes CASSPNAFGGPQFF.